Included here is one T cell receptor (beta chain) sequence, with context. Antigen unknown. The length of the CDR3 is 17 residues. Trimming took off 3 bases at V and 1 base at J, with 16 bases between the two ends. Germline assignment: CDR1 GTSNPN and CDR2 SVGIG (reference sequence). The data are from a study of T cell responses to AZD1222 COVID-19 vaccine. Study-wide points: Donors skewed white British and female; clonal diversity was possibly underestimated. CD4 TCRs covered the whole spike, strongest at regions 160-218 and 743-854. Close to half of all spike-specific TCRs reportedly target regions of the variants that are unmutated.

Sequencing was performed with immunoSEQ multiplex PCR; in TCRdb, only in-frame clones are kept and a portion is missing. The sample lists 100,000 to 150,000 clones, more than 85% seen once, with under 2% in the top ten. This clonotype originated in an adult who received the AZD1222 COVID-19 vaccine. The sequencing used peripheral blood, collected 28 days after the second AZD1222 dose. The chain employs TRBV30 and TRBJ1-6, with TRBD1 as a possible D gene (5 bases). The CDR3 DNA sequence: TGTGCCTGGAGCCCCCCCAGGGAGGGGTCCTATAATTCACCCCTCCACTTT. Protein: CAWSPPREGSYNSPLHF.